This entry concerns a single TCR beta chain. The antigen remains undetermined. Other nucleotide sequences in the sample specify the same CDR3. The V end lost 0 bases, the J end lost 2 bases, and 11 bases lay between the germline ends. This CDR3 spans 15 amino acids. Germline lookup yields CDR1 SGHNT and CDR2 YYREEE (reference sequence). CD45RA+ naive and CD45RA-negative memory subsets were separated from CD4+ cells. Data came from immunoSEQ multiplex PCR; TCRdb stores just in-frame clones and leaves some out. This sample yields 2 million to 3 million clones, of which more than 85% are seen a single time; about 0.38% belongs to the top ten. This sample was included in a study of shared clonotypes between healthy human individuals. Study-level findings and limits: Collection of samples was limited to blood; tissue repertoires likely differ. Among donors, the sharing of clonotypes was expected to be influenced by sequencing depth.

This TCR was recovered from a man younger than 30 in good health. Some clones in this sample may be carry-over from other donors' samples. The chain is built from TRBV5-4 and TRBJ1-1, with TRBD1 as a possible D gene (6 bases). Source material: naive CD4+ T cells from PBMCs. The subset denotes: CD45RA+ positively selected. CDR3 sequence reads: CASSLAKTGNTEAFF. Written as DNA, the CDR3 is TGTGCCAGCAGCTTGGCGAAGACAGGAAACACTGAAGCTTTCTTT.